This TCR beta chain originates from a study of blood T cells in healthy people across ages. This clonotype was seen ten or more times. Sample-barcoded 5' priming and a J-beta primer mix drove a second PCR of 7 to 11 cycles. Each sample provided no less than 2.5 million CDR3-containing paired-end reads. TCRdb re-called the 5' RACE reads through MiXCR, storing one row per CDR3 protein. The sample contains over 600,000 distinct CDR3 sequences, 40% to 50% of which appear only once. The specimen was blood. The receptor comes from a man older than 75 in good health.

Here the CDR3 reads CASSEGTDTQYF. Written as DNA, the CDR3 is TGTGCCAGCAGTGAAGGGACAGATACGCAGTATTTT. The rearrangement links TRBV25-1 to TRBJ2-3; D is undetermined. CDR1 is MGHDK and CDR2 is SYGVNS in the germline V gene. The CDR3 consists of 12 residues. V was pared by 2 bases and J by 3 bases, with 3 bases between.